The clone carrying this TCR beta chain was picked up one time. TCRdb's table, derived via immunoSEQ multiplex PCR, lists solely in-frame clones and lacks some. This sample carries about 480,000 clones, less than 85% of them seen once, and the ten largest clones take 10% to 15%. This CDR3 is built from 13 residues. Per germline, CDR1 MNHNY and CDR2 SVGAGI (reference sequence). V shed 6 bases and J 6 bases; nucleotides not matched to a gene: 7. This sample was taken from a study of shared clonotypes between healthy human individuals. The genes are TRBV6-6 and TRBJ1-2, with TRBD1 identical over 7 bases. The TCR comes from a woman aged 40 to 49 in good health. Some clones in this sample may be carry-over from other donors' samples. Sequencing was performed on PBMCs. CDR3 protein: CASSYDRVNGYTF. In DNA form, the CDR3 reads TGTGCCAGCAGCTACGACAGGGTAAATGGCTACACCTTC.